What follows describes a single T cell receptor beta chain. In the authors' workflow: Amplification from reference gene primers served as the basis for estimated nucleated cell counts. Assay used: immunoSEQ multiplex PCR; TCRdb lists only in-frame clones, some missing. D and trimming come from the DNA, and the V and J calls and clone size come from that table. The repertoire has roughly 100,000 clones, roughly nine tenths of them found once; the top ten carry approximately 5%. This specimen belongs to a study of blood T cell repertoires in COVID-19. As for the study in general: The samples span acute and convalescent COVID-19 from the United States, Italy and Spain. Sources were T cells, B-cell-depleted T cells, or PBMCs; the material itself was cDNA or gDNA.

V lost 2 bases to trimming and J lost 9 bases, with 11 bases between them. The CDR3 totals 13 residues. CDR1 SGHNT and CDR2 YYREEE come from the germline V gene (reference sequence). The sequence came from a human donor in a cohort sampled during active COVID-19. Sequencing used peripheral blood. The chain links TRBV5-4 to TRBJ2-2; D remains unclear. CDR3 amino acids: CASSFSGLRELFF. In DNA, the CDR3 is TGTGCCAGCAGCTTCTCAGGTCTGCGGGAGCTGTTTTTT.